This is a list of T cell receptor beta chains from one sample in a study of human T cells and chemical hapten exposure. TCRdb recomputed calls from the RACE reads with MiXCR, one row per CDR3 protein. Among about 120,000 distinct CDR3 sequences listed, 9.5% to 13% were seen once. Material: whole blood, obtained in connection with sensitization to the hapten diphenylcyclopropenone (DPC). The receptors were gathered from a woman aged 45 to 65 with alopecia areata. Some clones in this sample may be carry-over from other donors' samples. Both conserved end residues are part of each CDR3. Each record gives: V gene, J gene, clone size, D gene, CDR3 protein, CDR3 DNA. A D gene is named only where the DNA matches it firmly. Clone sizes are given selectively: once, few, many, or a class where the clone is expanded.

V gene: TRBV9; J gene: TRBJ2-1; clone size: many; D gene: .; CDR3 protein: CASSLTRDEQFF; CDR3 DNA: TGTGCCAGCAGCCTAACACGGGATGAGCAGTTCTTC
V gene: TRBV29-1; J gene: TRBJ2-1; clone size: few; D gene: TRBD2; CDR3 protein: CSVGGGRDYSYNEQFF; CDR3 DNA: TGCAGCGTTGGAGGCGGGAGGGATTATTCCTACAATGAGCAGTTCTTC
V gene: TRBV14; J gene: TRBJ2-3; clone size: .; D gene: .; CDR3 protein: CATSRTVFTQYF; CDR3 DNA: TGTGCCACATCAAGGACAGTTTTCACGCAGTATTTT
V gene: TRBV3-1; J gene: TRBJ2-1; clone size: few; D gene: TRBD2; CDR3 protein: CASSQDLGVAGGRSNEQFF; CDR3 DNA: TGTGCCAGCAGCCAAGATTTGGGGGTAGCGGGAGGACGCTCCAATGAGCAGTTCTTC
V gene: TRBV19; J gene: TRBJ1-5; clone size: many; D gene: .; CDR3 protein: CATSVTSNSNQPQHF; CDR3 DNA: TGTGCCACCTCAGTGACGTCCAATAGCAATCAGCCCCAGCATTTT
V gene: TRBV28; J gene: TRBJ2-7; clone size: .; D gene: TRBD1; CDR3 protein: CASSSRDRAAHEQYF; CDR3 DNA: TGTGCCAGCAGTTCCCGGGACAGGGCGGCCCACGAGCAGTACTTC
V gene: TRBV13; J gene: TRBJ2-1; clone size: .; D gene: .; CDR3 protein: CASSARDQDPNEQFF; CDR3 DNA: TGTGCCAGCAGCGCCCGGGACCAAGACCCCAATGAGCAGTTCTTC
V gene: TRBV12-3/TRBV12-4; J gene: TRBJ1-6; clone size: few; D gene: .; CDR3 protein: CASSLEQGGYNSPLHF; CDR3 DNA: TGTGCCAGCAGTTTGGAACAGGGCGGATATAATTCACCCCTCCACTTT
V gene: TRBV9; J gene: TRBJ1-2; clone size: few; D gene: .; CDR3 protein: CASSASKNGYTF; CDR3 DNA: TGTGCCAGCAGCGCGTCAAAGAACGGCTACACCTTC
V gene: TRBV10-2; J gene: TRBJ2-3; clone size: many; D gene: .; CDR3 protein: CASSGGQSSTDTQYF; CDR3 DNA: TGCGCCAGCAGTGGTGGACAGTCGAGCACAGATACGCAGTATTTT
V gene: TRBV6-6; J gene: TRBJ2-5; clone size: .; D gene: TRBD2; CDR3 protein: CASREAGALETQYF; CDR3 DNA: TGTGCCAGCAGAGAAGCGGGGGCCCTCGAGACCCAGTACTTC
V gene: TRBV9; J gene: TRBJ1-6; clone size: .; D gene: TRBD1; CDR3 protein: CASGVGTGGFGSPLHF; CDR3 DNA: TGTGCCAGCGGCGTAGGCACAGGGGGCTTTGGGTCACCCCTCCACTTT
V gene: TRBV7-9; J gene: TRBJ2-7; clone size: .; D gene: TRBD1; CDR3 protein: CASSSGQGRSYEQYF; CDR3 DNA: TGTGCCAGCAGCTCAGGACAGGGGCGAAGCTACGAGCAGTACTTC
V gene: TRBV5-1; J gene: TRBJ2-3; clone size: .; D gene: TRBD2; CDR3 protein: CASSLSKAGDVDTQYF; CDR3 DNA: TGCGCCAGCAGCCTATCAAAAGCGGGAGACGTAGATACGCAGTATTTT
V gene: TRBV20-1; J gene: TRBJ1-1; clone size: many; D gene: .; CDR3 protein: CSAHDRRNTEAFF; CDR3 DNA: TGCAGTGCTCACGACAGGCGGAACACTGAAGCTTTCTTT
V gene: TRBV7-9; J gene: TRBJ2-1; clone size: many; D gene: .; CDR3 protein: CASSFREYNEQFF; CDR3 DNA: TGTGCCAGCAGCTTCCGGGAATACAATGAGCAGTTCTTC
V gene: TRBV9; J gene: TRBJ2-6; clone size: many; D gene: .; CDR3 protein: CASSVVGGAGSGANVLTF; CDR3 DNA: TGTGCCAGCAGCGTAGTAGGCGGGGCTGGATCCGGGGCCAACGTCCTGACTTTC
V gene: TRBV29-1; J gene: TRBJ2-7; clone size: once; D gene: .; CDR3 protein: CSVGTHEQYF; CDR3 DNA: TGCAGCGTTGGGACTCACGAGCAGTACTTC
V gene: TRBV5-6; J gene: TRBJ2-2; clone size: .; D gene: TRBD2; CDR3 protein: CASSLQRGRGELFF; CDR3 DNA: TGTGCCAGCAGCTTGCAGCGGGGCCGAGGGGAGCTGTTTTTT
V gene: TRBV18; J gene: TRBJ1-3; clone size: many; D gene: TRBD1; CDR3 protein: CASSREGQGAAGNTIYF; CDR3 DNA: TGTGCCAGCTCACGGGAAGGACAGGGGGCGGCTGGAAACACCATATATTTT
V gene: TRBV29-1; J gene: TRBJ1-1; clone size: few; D gene: TRBD1; CDR3 protein: CSAKETGPKAFF; CDR3 DNA: TGCAGCGCCAAGGAGACAGGGCCGAAAGCTTTCTTT
V gene: TRBV9; J gene: TRBJ2-3; clone size: .; D gene: .; CDR3 protein: CASSVDPVGVGAQYF; CDR3 DNA: TGTGCCAGCAGCGTAGATCCAGTCGGGGTTGGTGCGCAGTATTTT
V gene: TRBV20-1; J gene: TRBJ2-7; clone size: many; D gene: TRBD1; CDR3 protein: CSARATGTGGRYEQYF; CDR3 DNA: TGCAGTGCTAGAGCTACTGGGACAGGGGGCCGCTACGAGCAGTACTTC
V gene: TRBV6-6; J gene: TRBJ2-2; clone size: many; D gene: TRBD1; CDR3 protein: CASSWTGTDTGELFF; CDR3 DNA: TGTGCCAGCAGTTGGACAGGAACTGACACCGGGGAGCTGTTTTTT
V gene: TRBV7-9; J gene: TRBJ2-3; clone size: .; D gene: .; CDR3 protein: CASSLDPSDTQYF; CDR3 DNA: TGTGCCAGCAGCTTAGACCCGTCAGATACGCAGTATTTT
V gene: TRBV6-5; J gene: TRBJ2-1; clone size: .; D gene: .; CDR3 protein: CASSYLADSLGRYNEQFF; CDR3 DNA: TGTGCCAGCAGTTACCTCGCCGATTCCCTAGGCCGATACAATGAGCAGTTCTTC
V gene: TRBV7-2; J gene: TRBJ2-3; clone size: .; D gene: .; CDR3 protein: CASSLSHGDTQYF; CDR3 DNA: TGTGCCAGCAGCTTATCTCACGGGGATACGCAGTATTTT
V gene: TRBV6-1; J gene: TRBJ2-5; clone size: many; D gene: .; CDR3 protein: CAVSSTRETQYF; CDR3 DNA: TGTGCCGTAAGTTCGACTCGGGAGACCCAGTACTTC
V gene: TRBV7-2; J gene: TRBJ2-1; clone size: .; D gene: TRBD2; CDR3 protein: CASSRGLATYNEQFF; CDR3 DNA: TGTGCCAGCAGCCGGGGACTAGCCACCTACAATGAGCAGTTCTTC
V gene: TRBV6-1; J gene: TRBJ1-6; clone size: .; D gene: .; CDR3 protein: CASSDRRASPLHF; CDR3 DNA: TGTGCCAGCAGTGACAGGAGGGCTTCACCCCTCCACTTT
V gene: TRBV28; J gene: TRBJ2-3; clone size: many; D gene: TRBD1; CDR3 protein: CASSLTGPTDTQYF; CDR3 DNA: TGTGCCAGCAGTTTGACAGGGCCCACAGATACGCAGTATTTT
V gene: TRBV29-1; J gene: TRBJ2-5; clone size: many; D gene: .; CDR3 protein: CSVFNGGQETQYF; CDR3 DNA: TGCAGCGTCTTTAATGGGGGCCAAGAGACCCAGTACTTC
V gene: TRBV7-9; J gene: TRBJ2-5; clone size: .; D gene: TRBD2; CDR3 protein: CASSSTGTSQTQYF; CDR3 DNA: TGTGCCAGCAGCAGTACCGGGACTAGCCAGACCCAGTACTTC
V gene: TRBV15; J gene: TRBJ1-3; clone size: few; D gene: .; CDR3 protein: CATSRERGQDSGNTIYF; CDR3 DNA: TGTGCCACCAGCAGAGAGAGGGGACAAGACTCTGGAAACACCATATATTTT
V gene: TRBV9; J gene: TRBJ2-1; clone size: many; D gene: .; CDR3 protein: CASSPQQAWYNEQFF; CDR3 DNA: TGTGCCAGCAGCCCCCAGCAGGCGTGGTACAATGAGCAGTTCTTC
V gene: TRBV20-1; J gene: TRBJ2-2; clone size: .; D gene: TRBD1; CDR3 protein: CSAIPGTGLPFLFF; CDR3 DNA: TGCAGTGCTATCCCCGGGACAGGGCTACCATTCCTGTTTTTT
V gene: TRBV28; J gene: TRBJ2-7; clone size: .; D gene: .; CDR3 protein: CASSLQGGRSEQYF; CDR3 DNA: TGTGCCAGCAGTTTACAAGGTGGGAGGTCCGAGCAGTACTTC
V gene: TRBV11-2; J gene: TRBJ1-4; clone size: once; D gene: .; CDR3 protein: CASSPGHNEKLFF; CDR3 DNA: TGTGCCAGCAGCCCCGGCCATAATGAAAAACTGTTTTTT